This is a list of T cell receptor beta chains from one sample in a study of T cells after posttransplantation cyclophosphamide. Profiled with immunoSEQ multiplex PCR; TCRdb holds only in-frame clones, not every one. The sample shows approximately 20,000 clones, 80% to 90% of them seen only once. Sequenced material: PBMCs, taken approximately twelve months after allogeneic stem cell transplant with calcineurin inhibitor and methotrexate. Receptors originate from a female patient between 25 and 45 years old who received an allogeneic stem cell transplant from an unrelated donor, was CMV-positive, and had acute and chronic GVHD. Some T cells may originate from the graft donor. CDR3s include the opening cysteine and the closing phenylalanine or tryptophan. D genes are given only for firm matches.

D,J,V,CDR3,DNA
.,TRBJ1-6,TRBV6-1,CASSEPRRVENSPLHF,TGTGCCAGCAGTGAACCTCGCAGGGTGGAGAATTCACCCCTCCACTTT
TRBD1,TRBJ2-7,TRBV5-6,CASSLAGQGIREQYF,TGTGCCAGCAGCTTGGCCGGACAGGGGATTCGCGAGCAGTACTTC
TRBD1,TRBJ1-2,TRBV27,CASSLLGQGISGYTF,TGTGCCAGCAGTTTATTAGGACAGGGCATCTCCGGCTACACCTTC
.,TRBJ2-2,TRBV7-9,CASSLGQRSGELFF,TGTGCCAGCAGCTTAGGACAGAGATCCGGGGAGCTGTTTTTT
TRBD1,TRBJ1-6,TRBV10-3,CATGTGENSPLHF,TGTGCCACCGGGACAGGGGAGAATTCACCCCTCCACTTT
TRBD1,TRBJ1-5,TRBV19,CASSNVVGITGGPQHF,TGTGCCAGTAGCAACGTCGTTGGAATAACAGGGGGGCCCCAGCATTTT
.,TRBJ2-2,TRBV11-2,CASSLAGIGFNTGELFF,TGTGCCAGCAGCTTAGCGGGTATCGGTTTCAACACCGGGGAGCTGTTTTTT
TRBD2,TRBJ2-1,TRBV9,CASSGTSGRGSYNEQFF,TGTGCCAGCAGCGGGACTAGCGGGAGGGGCTCCTACAATGAGCAGTTCTTC
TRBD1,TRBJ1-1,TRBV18,CASSPGQGNTEAFF,TGTGCCAGCTCCCCTGGACAGGGGAACACTGAAGCTTTCTTT
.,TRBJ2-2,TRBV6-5,CASSSGLRGGELFF,TGTGCCAGCAGTTCCGGGCTCCGGGGCGGGGAGCTGTTTTTT
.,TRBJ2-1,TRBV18,CASSPGQVGPYNEQFF,TGTGCCAGCTCACCGGGACAAGTCGGGCCCTACAATGAGCAGTTCTTC
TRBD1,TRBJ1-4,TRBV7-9,CASSLRQGREGEKLFF,TGTGCCAGCAGCTTGAGACAGGGGCGGGAGGGCGAAAAACTGTTTTTT
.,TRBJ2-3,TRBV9,CASSVGDGRITDTQYF,TGTGCCAGCAGCGTGGGTGACGGGAGAATCACAGATACGCAGTATTTT
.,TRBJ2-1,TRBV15,CATTMGYRETDEQFF,TGTGCCACCACCATGGGGTACAGGGAAACAGATGAGCAGTTCTTC
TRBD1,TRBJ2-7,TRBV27,CASRNGDSKGGYEQYF,TGTGCCAGCAGGAATGGGGACAGTAAAGGCGGATACGAGCAGTACTTC
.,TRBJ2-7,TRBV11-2,CASSAGRGAYEQYF,TGTGCCAGCAGCGCCGGGAGAGGCGCCTACGAGCAGTACTTC
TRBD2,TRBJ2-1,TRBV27,CASAPTSGNNEQFF,TGTGCCAGCGCTCCAACTAGCGGGAACAATGAGCAGTTCTTC
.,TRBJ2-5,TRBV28,CASSPSPSSETQYF,TGTGCCAGCAGTCCGTCACCAAGCTCGGAGACCCAGTACTTC
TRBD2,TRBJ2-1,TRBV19,CASSLHAGAPYNEQFF,TGTGCCAGTAGCCTCCACGCGGGAGCCCCCTACAATGAGCAGTTCTTC
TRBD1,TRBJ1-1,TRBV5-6,CASSLETGAPRAFF,TGTGCCAGCAGCTTGGAGACAGGGGCTCCCCGAGCTTTCTTT
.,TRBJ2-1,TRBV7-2,CASSLGVEYNEQFF,TGTGCCAGCAGCTTAGGAGTGGAGTACAATGAGCAGTTCTTC
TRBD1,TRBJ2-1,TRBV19,CASSRTGESNEQFF,TGTGCCAGTTCCCGGACAGGGGAAAGCAATGAGCAGTTCTTC
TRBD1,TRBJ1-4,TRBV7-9,CASSFNRTGTEKLFF,TGTGCCAGCAGCTTTAATCGGACAGGGACGGAAAAACTGTTTTTT
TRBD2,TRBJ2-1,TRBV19,CASSHSGGEQFF,TGTGCCAGTAGTCATAGCGGGGGGGAGCAGTTCTTC
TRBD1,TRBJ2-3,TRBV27,CASSPRQGMEADTQYF,TGTGCCAGCAGTCCTCGACAGGGTATGGAGGCAGATACGCAGTATTTT
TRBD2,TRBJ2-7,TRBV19,CASTTAVSGRFEQYF,TGTGCCAGTACCACAGCGGTAAGCGGGAGATTCGAGCAGTACTTC